The T cell receptor (beta chain) under discussion was sequenced for a study of cytomegalovirus exposure and HLA in healthy donors. Overall study context: The study placed approximately 78% of its approximately 400 genotyped donors in the Caucasian-associated ancestry cluster.

Remarks on this clone: Its antigen remains unknown.

Primers for the PCR totalled 60 Vbeta and 13 Jbeta. Assay used: immunoSEQ multiplex PCR; TCRdb lists only in-frame clones, some missing. This sample carries approximately 270,000 clones, under 90% of them seen once, and the ten largest clones take less than 0.4%. General observations from the study: In presence/absence analyses, roughly uniform sequencing depth across donors was assumed.

V dropped 8 bases and J dropped 4; count of bases not matched to a gene: 5. The germline V gene has CDR1 KGHSH and CDR2 LQKENI. The CDR3 is made up of 13 amino acids. The sequence was collected from a girl between 2 and 10 years old in good health and CMV-seronegative. This rearrangement joins TRBV18 to TRBJ2-3; 8 bases align to TRBD2. The sequenced sample was PBMCs. The CDR3 region has the DNA TGTGCCAGCACCGGACTAGCCCCAGATACGCAGTATTTT. This sequence encodes CASTGLAPDTQYF.